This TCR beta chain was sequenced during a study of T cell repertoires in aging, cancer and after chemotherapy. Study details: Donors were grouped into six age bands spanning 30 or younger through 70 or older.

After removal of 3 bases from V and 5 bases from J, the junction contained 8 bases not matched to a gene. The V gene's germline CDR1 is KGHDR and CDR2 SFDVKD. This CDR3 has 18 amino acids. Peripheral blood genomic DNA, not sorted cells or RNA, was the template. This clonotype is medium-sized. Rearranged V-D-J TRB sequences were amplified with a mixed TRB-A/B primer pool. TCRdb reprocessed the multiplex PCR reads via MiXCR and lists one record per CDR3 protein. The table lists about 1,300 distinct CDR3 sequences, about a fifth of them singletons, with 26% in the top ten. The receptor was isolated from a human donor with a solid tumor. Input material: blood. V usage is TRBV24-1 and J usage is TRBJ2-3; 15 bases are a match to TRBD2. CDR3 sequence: CATSDPGLAGGLGDTQYF. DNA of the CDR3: TGTGCCACCAGTGATCCTGGACTAGCGGGAGGGCTGGGAGATACGCAGTATTTT.